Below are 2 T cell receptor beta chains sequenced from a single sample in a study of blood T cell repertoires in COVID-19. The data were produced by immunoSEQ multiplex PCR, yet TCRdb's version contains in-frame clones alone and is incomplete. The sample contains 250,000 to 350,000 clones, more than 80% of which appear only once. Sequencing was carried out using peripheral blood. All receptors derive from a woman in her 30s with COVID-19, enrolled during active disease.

This CDR3 reads CSVVVWDRGYGYTF. In nucleotides, the CDR3 is TGCAGCGTTGTGGTGTGGGACAGGGGGTACGGCTACACCTTC. The rearrangement joins TRBV29-1 to TRBJ1-2; 11 nucleotides agree with TRBD1. Germline values: CDR1 SQVTM, CDR2 ANQGSEA. Trimming at V came to 4 bases and at J to 8 bases, leaving 9 bases not matched to a gene. The CDR3 totals 14 residues.

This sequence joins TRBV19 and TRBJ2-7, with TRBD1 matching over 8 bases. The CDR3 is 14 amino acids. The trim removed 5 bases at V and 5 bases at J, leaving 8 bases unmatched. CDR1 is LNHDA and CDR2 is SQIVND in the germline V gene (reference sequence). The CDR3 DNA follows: TGTGCCAGTAGTGCCCGGACAGGGCGGGACGAGCAGTACTTC. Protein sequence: CASSARTGRDEQYF.